This T cell receptor (beta chain) was recovered during a study of T cells in Graves' hyperthyroidism and ophthalmopathy. Reasons for excluding patients were uncontrolled infection, other autoimmune disease, pregnancy or lactation. Study results and caveats: Most thyroid clonotypes with frequency above 0.001 were detected in blood.

TCR beta CDR3 regions were amplified from RNA. First-round RT-PCR of the TCR CDR3 relied on the HTBI primer set. TCRdb re-called the multiplex PCR reads through MiXCR, storing one row per CDR3 protein. This repertoire shows 35,000 to 45,000 distinct CDR3 sequences, 50% to 55% found once; its top ten account for under 20%. This CDR3 is 14 amino acids long. V was clipped by 3 bases and J by 5 bases; unmatched bases: 3. The germline V gene encodes CDR1 SGDLS and CDR2 YYNGEE. Details on this clonotype: What it binds is not known.

The rearrangement joins TRBV9 to TRBJ2-4, with 9 bases fitting TRBD2. The material sequenced was blood. This TCR came from a middle-aged man with Graves' ophthalmopathy. CDR3 sequence reads: CASSERTSENIQYF. The CDR3, as DNA: TGTGCCAGCAGCGAGAGGACTAGCGAAAACATTCAGTACTTC.